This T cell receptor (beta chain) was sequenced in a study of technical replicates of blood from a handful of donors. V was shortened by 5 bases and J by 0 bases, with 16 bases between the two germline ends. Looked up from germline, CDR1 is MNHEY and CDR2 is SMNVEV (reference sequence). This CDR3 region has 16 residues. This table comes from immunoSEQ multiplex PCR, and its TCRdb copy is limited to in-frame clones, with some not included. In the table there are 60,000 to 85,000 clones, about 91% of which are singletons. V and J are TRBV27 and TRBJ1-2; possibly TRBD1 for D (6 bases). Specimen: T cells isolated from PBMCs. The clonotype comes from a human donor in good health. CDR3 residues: CASSPSTGQTNYGYTF. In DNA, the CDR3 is TGTGCCAGCAGTCCCTCGACAGGTCAAACTAACTATGGCTACACCTTC.